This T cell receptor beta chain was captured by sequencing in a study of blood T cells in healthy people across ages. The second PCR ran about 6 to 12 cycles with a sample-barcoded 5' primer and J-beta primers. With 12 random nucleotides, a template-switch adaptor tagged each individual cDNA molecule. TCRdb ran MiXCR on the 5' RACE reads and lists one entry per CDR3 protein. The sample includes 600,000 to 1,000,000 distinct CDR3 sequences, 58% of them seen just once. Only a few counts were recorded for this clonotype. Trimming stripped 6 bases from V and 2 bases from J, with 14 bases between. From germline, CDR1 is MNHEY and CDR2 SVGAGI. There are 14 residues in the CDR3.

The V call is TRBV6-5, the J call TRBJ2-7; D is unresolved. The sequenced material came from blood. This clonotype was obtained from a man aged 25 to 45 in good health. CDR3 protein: CASRVASGAYEQYF. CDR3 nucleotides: TGTGCCAGCAGGGTCGCCTCAGGTGCCTACGAGCAGTACTTC.